This T cell receptor beta chain was documented in a study of cytomegalovirus exposure and HLA in healthy donors. PCR primers comprised 60 Vbeta and 13 Jbeta primers. The table came from immunoSEQ multiplex PCR; TCRdb's copy has only in-frame clones and leaves some out. The sample consists of tens of thousands of clones, about 75% of them appearing once. Whole-study results and caveats: Most sequenced TCRs were rare (though some public TCRs occurred in many donors).

A note on this clone: Its antigen is still unknown.

Germline CDR1 SGHRS, CDR2 YFSETQ. Deletions cut 1 base from V and 7 bases from J, with 14 bases between. CDR3 length: 14 residues. V is TRBV5-1 and J is TRBJ1-1; no clear D gene. The clonotype was recovered from a man aged 35-49 years in good health and CMV-seronegative. The sequencing sample was made of PBMCs. CDR3 amino acids: CASSLLRRGIEAFF. The CDR3 nucleotides are TGCGCCAGCAGCTTGTTGCGACGGGGAATTGAAGCTTTCTTT.